These 10 T cell receptor beta chains were all obtained from the same sample, sequenced in a study of cytomegalovirus exposure and HLA in healthy donors. Vbeta (60) and Jbeta (13) primers were used in the PCR. Generated by immunoSEQ multiplex PCR, the TCRdb table keeps only in-frame clones and is missing some. Counted here are some 78,000 clones, roughly 80% occurring once; the ten biggest clones make up roughly 30%. Sequencing was done on a sample of PBMCs. Source of these receptors: a man in his fifties in good health and CMV-seropositive.

CDR3 loop: CASSLDRYSNQPQHF. For the CDR3, the DNA is TGTGCCAGCAGTTTAGACAGGTATAGCAATCAGCCCCAGCATTTT. The J gene is TRBJ1-5, the V gene TRBV27; a possible D gene is TRBD1 (6 bases). Trimming cost V 2 bases and J 0 bases, with 8 bases left between them. This CDR3 comprises 15 residues. CDR1 MNHEY and CDR2 SMNVEV come from the germline V gene (reference sequence).

This chain uses TRBV4-3 with TRBJ2-1, with D perhaps TRBD1 (5 bases). The germline V and J ends were trimmed by 2 bases and 7 bases, with 18 bases remaining between them. CDR1 and CDR2 from the germline V gene are LGHNA and YSLEER. The CDR3 is 16 amino acids. The CDR3 protein is CASSQFSSEYRNEQFF. The CDR3 DNA is TGCGCCAGCAGCCAATTCTCAAGCGAGTACAGGAATGAGCAGTTCTTC.

The CDR3 bases are TGTGCCACCAGCAGAGATCTCGGTTCCTACGAGCAGTACTTC. Its translation: CATSRDLGSYEQYF. The chain is built from TRBV15 and TRBJ2-7; no clear D. CDR3 length: 14 amino acids. The germline V gene has CDR1 LNHNV and CDR2 YYDKDF (reference sequence). V lost 0 bases and J lost 1, with 7 bases in between.

The chain joins TRBV4-2 to TRBJ1-6; TRBD1 agrees at 7 bases. The CDR3 sequence is 14 residues long. V lost 0 bases and J lost 9; bases outside the gene matches: 2. Per germline, CDR1 LGHNA and CDR2 YNFKEQ. CDR3 loop: CASSQDQGGSPLHF. CDR3 in DNA: TGTGCCAGCAGCCAAGATCAGGGGGGTTCACCCCTCCACTTT.

The gene calls are TRBV7-9 and TRBJ1-2; 11 bases line up with TRBD1. This CDR3 is built from 15 residues. V was pared by 5 bases and J by 2 bases, with 4 bases of the junction left unmatched. CDR1 and CDR2 (germline): SEHNR, FQNEAQ (reference sequence). The CDR3 loop is CASSGRDRGNYGYTF. Written as DNA, the CDR3 is TGTGCCAGCAGCGGAAGGGACAGGGGGAACTATGGCTACACCTTC. Full variable domain (outside the CDR3, taken from reference TRBV7-9 and TRBJ1-2): DTGVSQNPRHKITKRGQNVTFRCDPISEHNRLYWYRQTLGQGPEFLTYFQNEAQLEKSRLLSDRFSAERPKGSFSTLEIQRTEQGDSAMYLCASSGRDRGNYGYTFGSGTRLTVV.

The chain employs TRBV12-2 and TRBJ1-6; TRBD1, the table's D call, lacks a check against the DNA. TRBV12-2 is described as a pseudogene. This CDR3 contains 16 residues. The CDR3 region is CASRLGAGGLNSPLHF. DNA of the CDR3: TGTGCAAGTCGCTTAGGAGCTGGGGGCCTCAATTCACCCCTCCACTTT.

This clone was picked up a small number of times. The chain couples TRBV5-1 to TRBJ2-7, with 9 bases fitting TRBD1. The CDR3 consists of 18 residues. V shed 0 bases and J 0 bases; nucleotides not matched to a gene: 10. Germline CDR1 reads SGHRS; CDR2 reads YFSETQ. This CDR3 is CASSLEPGQGTYSYEQYF. The CDR3, as DNA: TGCGCCAGCAGCTTGGAGCCGGGACAGGGAACATACTCCTACGAGCAGTACTTC.

This clone was seen once. This rearrangement joins TRBV13 to TRBJ2-1, with D unclear. V lost 1 base, J lost 7 bases, and 17 bases lay in between. The length of the CDR3 is 16 residues. CDR1 and CDR2 from the germline V gene are PRHDT and FYEKMQ (reference sequence). In DNA, the CDR3 is TGTGCCAGCAGCTTAGTGGCCAGGTCCTTACGGAATGAGCAGTTCTTC. Translated: CASSLVARSLRNEQFF.

The chain joins TRBV28 to TRBJ1-1, with no clear D. Germline V CDR1 and CDR2: MDHEN, SYDVKM. Trimming removed 3 bases at V and 1 base at J, with 9 bases between. This CDR3 has 14 amino acids. This chain's CDR3 is CASSFQLSNTEAFF. The DNA of the CDR3 is TGTGCCAGCAGTTTTCAGTTATCGAACACTGAAGCTTTCTTT.

The gene calls are TRBV14 and TRBJ2-7; 12 bases align to TRBD2. Germline V gene lookup returns CDR1 SGHDN and CDR2 FVKESK. The CDR3 consists of 17 residues. V shed 2 bases, J shed 6 bases, and the junction held 11 bases outside the gene matches. The CDR3 nucleotides are TGTGCCAGCAGCCAAAGACTAGCGGGAGACGGTACCGCCGAGCAGTACTTC. Translated: CASSQRLAGDGTAEQYF.